This TCR beta chain derives from a study of shared clonotypes between healthy human individuals. CDR1 is SGHTA and CDR2 is FQGNSA in the germline V gene. CDR3 length: 18 residues. V lost 3 bases and J lost 6; bases outside the gene matches: 11. Assay runs were performed at deep level. Profiling relied on immunoSEQ multiplex PCR, and the TCRdb table lists in-frame clones only, not all of them. The sample lists about 560,000 clones, just over 75% occurring once. The sample comprised PBMCs. V and J are TRBV7-2 and TRBJ2-3; 14 nucleotides line up with TRBD2. This receptor was identified in a woman in her thirties or forties in good health. Some clones in this sample may be carry-over from other donors' samples. In nucleotides, the CDR3 is TGTGCCAGCAGCTTCCTGCGGGGACTAGCGGGAGTAGTCGATACGCAGTATTTT. Translation: CASSFLRGLAGVVDTQYF.